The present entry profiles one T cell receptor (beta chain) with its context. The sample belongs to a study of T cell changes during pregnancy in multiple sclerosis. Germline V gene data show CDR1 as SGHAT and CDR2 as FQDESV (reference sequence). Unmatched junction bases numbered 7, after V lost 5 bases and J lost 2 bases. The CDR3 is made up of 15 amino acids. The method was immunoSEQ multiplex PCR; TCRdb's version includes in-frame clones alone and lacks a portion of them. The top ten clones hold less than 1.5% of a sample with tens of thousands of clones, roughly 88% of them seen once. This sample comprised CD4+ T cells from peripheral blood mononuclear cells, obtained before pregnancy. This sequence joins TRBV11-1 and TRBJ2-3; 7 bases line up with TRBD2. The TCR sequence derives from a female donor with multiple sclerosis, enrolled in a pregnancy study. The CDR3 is CASSATSAYTDTQYF. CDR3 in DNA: TGTGCCAGCAGCGCCACTAGCGCTTACACAGATACGCAGTATTTT. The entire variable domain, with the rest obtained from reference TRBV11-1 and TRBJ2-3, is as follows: EAEVAQSPRYKITEKSQAVAFWCDPISGHATLYWYRQILGQGPELLVQFQDESVVDDSQLPKDRFSAERLKGVDSTLKIQPAELGDSAMYLCASSATSAYTDTQYFGPGTRLTVL.